These T cell receptor beta chains were read from a single sample in a study of blood T cell repertoires in COVID-19. This table comes from immunoSEQ multiplex PCR, and its TCRdb copy is limited to in-frame clones, with some not included. The table lists around 300,000 clones, around 83% of them singletons. The sample taken for sequencing was peripheral blood. The receptors were gathered from a man aged 30 to 39 with active or convalescent COVID-19. Each CDR3 is given with its conserved first and last residue. Each record gives: J gene, D gene, clone size, V gene, CDR3 length, CDR3 DNA, CDR3 protein. A D gene is named only where the DNA matches it firmly. The listing skips clone size in some rows; elsewhere it reads once, few, many or a size class.

j_gene: TRBJ1-1; d_gene: TRBD1; abundance: .; v_gene: TRBV5-4; len: 15; CDR3nt: TGTGCCAGCAAACCGGGACAGGGGGTAAGGACTGAAGCTTTCTTT; CDR3aa: CASKPGQGVRTEAFF
j_gene: TRBJ2-7; d_gene: .; abundance: .; v_gene: TRBV7-2; len: 13; CDR3nt: TGTGCCAGCAGCTTGCTCAGGGGCGGCGAGCAGTACTTC; CDR3aa: CASSLLRGGEQYF
j_gene: TRBJ1-1; d_gene: .; abundance: .; v_gene: TRBV4-1; len: 15; CDR3nt: TGCGCCAGCAGCCAGAGCCCGGGGTTTCGCACTGAAGCTTTCTTT; CDR3aa: CASSQSPGFRTEAFF
j_gene: TRBJ1-1; d_gene: TRBD1; abundance: .; v_gene: TRBV2; len: 16; CDR3nt: TGTGCCAGCAGTATCCCAAGGGGGCAGATGAACACTGAAGCTTTCTTT; CDR3aa: CASSIPRGQMNTEAFF
j_gene: TRBJ2-2; d_gene: TRBD2; abundance: .; v_gene: TRBV4-1; len: 18; CDR3nt: TGCGCCAGCAGCCCCCTCCCGGGTAGCGGGGGCGAGTTGGGGGAGCTGTTTTTT; CDR3aa: CASSPLPGSGGELGELFF
j_gene: TRBJ2-2; d_gene: TRBD1; abundance: .; v_gene: TRBV5-1; len: 16; CDR3nt: TGCGCCAGCAGCTTCCCGGACAGGGGTCACGAGGGGGAGCTGTTTTTT; CDR3aa: CASSFPDRGHEGELFF
j_gene: TRBJ2-2; d_gene: TRBD1; abundance: few; v_gene: TRBV28; len: 12; CDR3nt: TGTGCCAGCCTGGGACAGGGGGCAGGGCTGTTTTTT; CDR3aa: CASLGQGAGLFF
j_gene: TRBJ1-4; d_gene: .; abundance: .; v_gene: TRBV6-5; len: 15; CDR3nt: TGTGCCAGCAGTATAGAGGGCCAAGCTAATGAAAAACTGTTTTTT; CDR3aa: CASSIEGQANEKLFF
j_gene: TRBJ2-6; d_gene: .; abundance: .; v_gene: TRBV5-1; len: 13; CDR3nt: TGCGCCAGCAGGGCAGGAGGGGCCAACGTCCTGACTTTC; CDR3aa: CASRAGGANVLTF
j_gene: TRBJ2-2; d_gene: .; abundance: .; v_gene: TRBV29-1; len: 13; CDR3nt: TGCAGCGTGAACAGGGCTGGCACCGGGGAGCTGTTTTTT; CDR3aa: CSVNRAGTGELFF
j_gene: TRBJ2-7; d_gene: .; abundance: .; v_gene: TRBV27; len: 15; CDR3nt: TGTGCCAGCAGTTTTGGGGGGAGATTGGTCTACGAGCAGTACTTC; CDR3aa: CASSFGGRLVYEQYF
j_gene: TRBJ2-1; d_gene: TRBD2; abundance: .; v_gene: TRBV27; len: 14; CDR3nt: TGTGCCAGCAGTCGGACTAGCTCCTACAATGAGCAGTTCTTC; CDR3aa: CASSRTSSYNEQFF
j_gene: TRBJ1-2; d_gene: .; abundance: .; v_gene: TRBV30; len: 13; CDR3nt: TGTGCCTGGAGTGTGGTTTCCCTCGGGGGCTACACCTTC; CDR3aa: CAWSVVSLGGYTF
j_gene: TRBJ1-2; d_gene: .; abundance: .; v_gene: TRBV6-8; len: 14; CDR3nt: TGTGCCAGCACTCTAGGGGCGGGGACGAATGGCTACACCTTC; CDR3aa: CASTLGAGTNGYTF
j_gene: TRBJ1-3; d_gene: TRBD1; abundance: once; v_gene: TRBV5-6; len: 14; CDR3nt: TGTGCCAGCGGACAGGGGTATATCGAAAACACCATATATTTT; CDR3aa: CASGQGYIENTIYF